Listed here are 32 T cell receptor beta chains from one sample, sequenced in a study of T cell clonality in common variable immunodeficiency. Antigens for these TCRs are unknown. Broader study findings: In common variable immunodeficiency, TCR beta chains reportedly carried fewer deletions and N-nucleotide insertions.

The protocol was immunoSEQ multiplex PCR, while the TCRdb copy is restricted to in-frame clones and leaves out a portion. The sample contains 15,000 to 20,000 clones, none of them singletons. Sequences were obtained from peripheral blood mononuclear cells. Receptors were obtained from a human donor with common variable immunodeficiency.

This clone came up a few times. Sequencing ends 3 residues short of the CDR3 end; the germline J gene provides the rest. This chain uses TRBV18 with TRBJ1-2; TRBD1 agrees at 9 bases. J gave up 7 bases and V 5 bases, and 5 bases lay outside the gene matches. CDR1 KGHSH and CDR2 LQKENI come from the germline V gene. The CDR3 loop spans 13 amino acids. The DNA read from the CDR3 is TGTGCCAGCTCAGTGGGACAGGGCGTTGGC. Translation: CASSVGQGVG. The whole CDR3 protein is CASSVGQGVGYTF.

On this clone: The DNA ends 3 residues before the CDR3 does, and the rest of the CDR3 is filled in from the germline J gene. The chain has TRBV19 and TRBJ1-5; 9 bases align to TRBD1. The germline gives CDR1 LNHDA, CDR2 SQIVND (reference sequence). The CDR3 spans 16 residues. The ends lost 5 bases at V and 4 bases at J; junction bases unmatched: 9. The sequenced CDR3 bases are TGTGCCAGTAGTCCTAGCTCCGGGACAGGGAATCAGCCC. Protein sequence: CASSPSSGTGNQP. The CDR3 as a whole reads CASSPSSGTGNQPQHF.

This clone occurred a few times. The read is 3 residues too short to cover the CDR3 end, so that end is filled in from the germline J gene. V and J are TRBV7-8 and TRBJ1-2; 8 positions match TRBD1. Germline lookup yields CDR1 SGHVS and CDR2 FQNEAQ. With 1 base clipped from V and 4 bases from J, the junction kept 5 bases outside the gene matches. There are 15 residues in the CDR3. The covered CDR3 bases are TGTGCCAGCAGCTTAGGGACAGGGACGTTCTATGGC. Amino acids: CASSLGTGTFYG. Given in full, the CDR3 is CASSLGTGTFYGYTF.

This clone was seen only a few times. Sequencing ends 3 residues short of the CDR3 end; the germline J gene provides the rest. The V and J genes are TRBV18 and TRBJ1-3, with D possibly matching TRBD1 (6 bases). The CDR3 spans 16 residues. Trimming pared 3 bases from V and 7 bases from J, leaving 19 bases between. Germline values: CDR1 KGHSH, CDR2 LQKENI. Partial CDR3 DNA: TGTGCCAGCTCACCGCAAACAGGGAAACCGGGCAACACC. This codes for CASSPQTGKPGNT. The CDR3 as a whole reads CASSPQTGKPGNTIYF.

In the case of this clone: The read terminates 3 residues ahead of where the CDR3 ends, so the germline J gene completes it. The chain links TRBV5-1 to TRBJ2-1; 7 nucleotides line up with TRBD1. The CDR3 extends over 15 amino acids. Per germline, CDR1 SGHRS and CDR2 YFSETQ. V shed 6 bases, J shed 2 bases, and the junction held 8 bases outside the gene matches. The CDR3 bases that were read are TGCGCCAGCACCCGGACAGGTCCCCCCTACAATGAG. This translates into CASTRTGPPYNE. The whole CDR3 sequence reads CASTRTGPPYNEQFF. Looking up the rest from reference TRBV5-1 and TRBJ2-1 gives the full variable domain: KAGVTQTPRYLIKTRGQQVTLSCSPISGHRSVSWYQQTPGQGLQFLFEYFSETQRNKGNFPGRFSGRQFSNSRSEMNVSTLELGDSALYLCASTRTGPPYNEQFFGPGTRLTVL.

This clone has a handful of counts. The sequenced fragment ends 3 residues before the CDR3 boundary, so the rest is inferred from the germline J gene. J is TRBJ2-7 and V is TRBV7-2; TRBD1 matches 11 bases. Germline lookup yields CDR1 SGHTA and CDR2 FQGNSA. The J segment lost 5 bases and the V segment lost 0 bases, leaving 3 bases of the junction unmatched. The CDR3 totals 15 residues. Incomplete CDR3 DNA: TGTGCCAGCAGCTTAGCGTGGACAGGGGGCCACGAG. Amino acid sequence: CASSLAWTGGHE. The complete CDR3 reads CASSLAWTGGHEQYF.

On this clone itself: Coverage ceases 3 residues before the CDR3 finishes, and the germline J gene fills in the end. The V and J genes are TRBV18 and TRBJ2-1; D may be TRBD2 (6 bases). Germline V gene lookup returns CDR1 KGHSH and CDR2 LQKENI. The CDR3 has 15 amino acids. The V and J ends lost 1 base and 1 base respectively, with 8 bases between them. The covered CDR3 bases are TGTGCCAGCTCACCACGACTAGGGTCCTACAATGAG. The encoded protein is CASSPRLGSYNE. In full, the CDR3 is CASSPRLGSYNEQFF.

This clone was detected a few times. The observed sequence ends 3 residues before the CDR3 terminus, with the missing tail filled in from the germline J gene. The chain links TRBV19 to TRBJ2-7, with 9 bases identical to TRBD1. CDR3 length equals 15 residues. Germline CDR1 LNHDA, CDR2 SQIVND (reference sequence). Losses at the gene ends were 6 bases for V and 5 bases for J; bases not matched to a gene: 11. The CDR3 spells CASSRGTGRANEQYF. The CDR3 bases that were read are TGTGCCAGTAGCAGAGGGACAGGGAGGGCTAACGAG. The whole variable domain, filled in from reference TRBV19 and TRBJ2-7, reads DGGITQSPKYLFRKEGQNVTLSCEQNLNHDAMYWYRQDPGQGLRLIYYSQIVNDFQKGDIAEGYSVSREKKESFPLTVTSAQKNPTAFYLCASSRGTGRANEQYFGPGTRLTVT.

This clone turned up a few times. Sequencing ends 3 residues short of the CDR3 end; the germline J gene provides the rest. V gene TRBV5-6 combines with J gene TRBJ2-1; D not resolved. Germline CDR1 reads SGHDT; CDR2 reads YYEEEE. CDR3 length equals 12 residues. Trimming stripped 0 bases from V and 9 bases from J, with 7 bases between. The chain's CDR3 is CASSLALLEQFF. Incomplete CDR3 DNA: TGTGCCAGCAGCTTGGCTCTTCTTGAG.

This clone was seen a few times. The CDR3 end is not reached by the read, which stops 3 residues before it; the germline J gene fills it in. The V gene is TRBV6-1, the J gene TRBJ1-4, with TRBD1 identical over 7 bases. Germline-derived CDR1 and CDR2 are MNHNS and SASEGT. V shed 2 bases and J 4 bases; nucleotides not matched to a gene: 7. The CDR3 has 16 amino acids. This CDR3 is CASSEKRDSRNEKLFF. The CDR3 bases that were read are TGTGCCAGCAGTGAAAAGAGGGACAGCCGTAATGAAAAA.

CDR3 DNA, as far as it was read: TGTGCCAGCGAACCATTCTCCGGGGGGGATGGC. Protein: CASEPFSGGDG. The whole CDR3 sequence reads CASEPFSGGDGYTF. The rearrangement links TRBV7-9 to TRBJ1-2; D might be TRBD1 (5 bases). Read data end 3 residues before the CDR3 end; the end is taken from the germline J gene. In germline, CDR1 is SEHNR, CDR2 FQNEAQ (reference sequence). With 8 bases removed from V and 6 bases from J, the gap between germline ends came to 19 bases. There are 14 residues in the CDR3.

In this sample, this clone turned up a few times. The read ends 3 residues before the CDR3 terminus; that terminus is restored from the germline J gene. V gene TRBV7-9 combines with J gene TRBJ2-2; 8 positions match TRBD1. The CDR3 sequence is 14 residues long. The germline gives CDR1 SEHNR, CDR2 FQNEAQ (reference sequence). The V gene end was trimmed by 1 base and the J gene end by 6 bases; junction bases not matched to a gene: 1. This CDR3 is CASSLDRGAGELFF. The CDR3 bases that were read are TGTGCCAGCAGCTTAGACAGGGGGGCCGGGGAG.

A word on this clone: Sequencing ends 3 residues short of the CDR3 end; the germline J gene provides the rest. The chain couples TRBV2 to TRBJ2-7; 11 bases match TRBD2. Looked up from germline, CDR1 is SNHLY and CDR2 is FYNNEI. V was pared by 3 bases and J by 5 bases, with 12 bases of the junction left unmatched. CDR3 length: 17 residues. The part of the CDR3 DNA that was read is TGTGCCAGCAGTGATGGGGAACTAGCGGGAGTAGTCGACGAG. Protein product: CASSDGELAGVVDE. The CDR3 in its entirety is CASSDGELAGVVDEQYF. The whole variable domain, remainder taken from reference TRBV2 and TRBJ2-7, is EPEVTQTPSHQVTQMGQEVILRCVPISNHLYFYWYRQILGQKVEFLVSFYNNEISEKSEIFDDQFSVERPDGSNFTLKIRSTKLEDSAMYFCASSDGELAGVVDEQYFGPGTRLTVT.

This clone was found a few times. CDR3: CASSPGSGQGYGYTF. CDR3 bases read: TGTGCCAGCTCACCTGGTTCGGGACAGGGGTATGGC. The rearrangement uses TRBV18 and TRBJ1-2, with 10 bases that match TRBD1. The observed sequence ends 3 residues before the CDR3 terminus, with the missing tail filled in from the germline J gene. Germline V lookup: CDR1 KGHSH, CDR2 LQKENI. V lost 3 bases and J lost 5; bases outside the gene matches: 6. The CDR3 has 15 residues.

A remark on this clone: The read stops 3 residues short of the end of the CDR3; the missing end is completed from the germline J gene. The chain couples TRBV6-2 or TRBV6-3 to TRBJ1-4, with 7 bases lining up with TRBD1. Per the germline V gene, CDR1 is MNHEY and CDR2 is SVGEGT. V lost 2 bases, J lost 0 bases, and 6 bases stayed unmatched. The CDR3 length is 17 residues. The CDR3 DNA, read in part, is TGTGCCAGCAGTTACGGCGGACAGGTGACAACTAATGAAAAA. As protein: CASSYGGQVTTNEK. The whole CDR3 reads CASSYGGQVTTNEKLFF.

This clone was detected many times. The read ends 3 residues early relative to the CDR3; the germline J gene fills the gap. The chain recombines TRBV7-3 with TRBJ2-1, with D maybe TRBD2 (6 bases). CDR1 and CDR2 from the germline V gene are SGHTA and FQGTGA. The CDR3 covers 14 residues. The germline V and J ends were trimmed by 6 bases and 4 bases, with 13 bases remaining between them. Partial CDR3 DNA: TGTGCCAGCAGTCACACCGGGGGTTACAATGAG. Translating it yields CASSHTGGYNE. The whole CDR3 reads CASSHTGGYNEQFF.

Concerning this clone itself: The read halts 3 residues ahead of the CDR3 end, with the missing end drawn from the germline J gene. The chain uses TRBV29-1 and TRBJ2-5, with D perhaps matching TRBD1 (7 bases). CDR1 and CDR2 from the germline V gene are SQVTM and ANQGSEA. Trimming left V 5 bases short and J 4 bases short, with 11 bases between. The CDR3 is 12 amino acids. The part of the CDR3 DNA that was read is TGCAGCGTTAGACAGGGAGGAGAGACC. Amino acids: CSVRQGGET. The whole CDR3 sequence is CSVRQGGETQYF.

Here the CDR3 reads CASSHKDRVNQPQHF. The CDR3 bases that were read are TGCGCCAGCAGTCATAAGGACAGGGTCAATCAGCCC. This chain links TRBV23-1 with TRBJ1-5, with 8 nucleotides matching TRBD1. With the read ending 3 residues before the CDR3 end, the germline J gene is used to fill in that end. TRBV23-1 is marked as an open reading frame, function uncertain. J was trimmed by 3 bases and V by 3 bases; bases with no gene match: 4. The CDR3 is 15 amino acids.

This clone was found a few times. Coverage ceases 3 residues before the CDR3 finishes, and the germline J gene fills in the end. The chain links TRBV6-1 to TRBJ1-6; TRBD1 agrees at 10 bases. Germline V lookup: CDR1 MNHNS, CDR2 SASEGT. The CDR3 consists of 16 residues. With V trimmed by 4 bases and J by 7 bases, 7 bases remained unmatched. The CDR3 DNA, read in part, is TGTGCCAGCAGTGTCCGGGACAGGGGTCTCAATTCACCC. Its translation is CASSVRDRGLNSP. The CDR3 in its entirety is CASSVRDRGLNSPLHF.

Regarding this clone: The read halts 3 residues ahead of the CDR3 end, with the missing end drawn from the germline J gene. The chain recombines TRBV6-1 with TRBJ2-1, with 7 nucleotides matching TRBD2. CDR3 size: 16 residues. V lost 0 bases, J lost 7 bases, and 9 bases stayed unmatched. CDR1 is MNHNS and CDR2 is SASEGT in the germline V gene. CDR3 residues: CASSEARGSTGNEQFF. The part of the CDR3 DNA that was read is TGTGCCAGCAGTGAAGCGCGGGGGAGCACGGGGAATGAG.

This clone showed up just a few times. Read data end 3 residues before the CDR3 end; the end is taken from the germline J gene. The chain has TRBV18 and TRBJ1-2; 9 positions match TRBD1. CDR3 size: 15 residues. Trimming cost V 0 bases and J 6 bases; bases outside gene matches: 5. Germline assignment: CDR1 KGHSH and CDR2 LQKENI. CDR3 bases read: TGTGCCAGCTCACCACCTCTGACAGGGGGTCATGGC. Protein product: CASSPPLTGGHG. The whole CDR3 sequence is CASSPPLTGGHGYTF.

Points on this clone: The read finishes 3 residues shy of the CDR3 end, and the germline J gene is used to complete it. V and J are TRBV29-1 and TRBJ1-5, with 7 nucleotides matching TRBD1. The CDR3 is 12 amino acids. V lost 6 bases and J lost 5; bases outside the gene matches: 4. The germline gives CDR1 SQVTM, CDR2 ANQGSEA. The CDR3 DNA, read in part, is TGCAGCGTAGGGACAGCCGATCAGCCC. Protein sequence: CSVGTADQP. The whole CDR3 sequence is CSVGTADQPQHF.

Points on this clone: The CDR3 end is not reached by the read, which stops 3 residues before it; the germline J gene fills it in. Other DNA sequences from this sample encode an identical CDR3 as well. The rearrangement joins TRBV20-1 to TRBJ2-5; D call uncertain. Trimming shortened V by 3 bases and J by 4 bases, and 6 bases separated the two germline ends. CDR3 size: 11 residues. CDR1 and CDR2 (germline): DFQATT, SNEGSKA (reference sequence). Here the CDR3 reads CSASGGETQYF. CDR3 DNA, as far as it was read: TGCAGTGCTAGCGGCGGAGAGACC.

In the case of this clone: The CDR3 goes on 3 residues after the read ends, and that part is filled in from the germline J gene. This chain connects TRBV19 to TRBJ2-7, with unresolved D. The CDR3 has 16 amino acids. V lost 3 bases to trimming and J lost 0 bases, with 15 bases between them. Germline CDR1 LNHDA, CDR2 SQIVND (reference sequence). The CDR3 loop is CASSILPFPSSYEQYF. The DNA read from the CDR3 is TGTGCCAGTAGTATCCTCCCTTTCCCCAGCTCCTACGAG. The variable domain in full, completed from reference TRBV19 and TRBJ2-7, reads DGGITQSPKYLFRKEGQNVTLSCEQNLNHDAMYWYRQDPGQGLRLIYYSQIVNDFQKGDIAEGYSVSREKKESFPLTVTSAQKNPTAFYLCASSILPFPSSYEQYFGPGTRLTVT.

This clone was observed a few times. Read data end 3 residues before the CDR3 end; the end is taken from the germline J gene. The V call is TRBV29-1, the J call TRBJ2-7; 12 nucleotides agree with TRBD2. The V segment lost 8 bases and the J segment 6 bases; nucleotides outside the gene matches: 14. The CDR3 is 15 amino acids. Germline loops: CDR1 SQVTM, CDR2 ANQGSEA. Partial CDR3 DNA: TGCAGCACCATCCCCTCTAGCGGGGGGGCCAGCGAG. The encoded protein is CSTIPSSGGASE. The full CDR3 reads CSTIPSSGGASEQYF.

This clone has at least ten counts. The CDR3 loop reads CSAPGQGFGTEAFF. Partial CDR3 DNA: TGCAGTGCACCGGGACAGGGATTTGGCACTGAA. V is TRBV20-1 and J is TRBJ1-1, with TRBD1 identical over 9 bases. Coverage ceases 3 residues before the CDR3 finishes, and the germline J gene fills in the end. The CDR3 totals 14 residues. V dropped 6 bases and J dropped 4; count of bases not matched to a gene: 9. Germline CDR1 reads DFQATT; CDR2 reads SNEGSKA (reference sequence).

The sample holds a few counts of this clone. The read halts 3 residues ahead of the CDR3 end, with the missing end drawn from the germline J gene. The V call is TRBV5-1, the J call TRBJ2-5, with TRBD2 identical over 10 bases. Germline V gene data show CDR1 as SGHRS and CDR2 as YFSETQ. The CDR3 loop spans 14 amino acids. The junction had 2 bases not matched to a gene; V was cut back by 2 bases and J by 4 bases. The DNA read from the CDR3 is TGCGCCAGCAGCTTAGCGGGGGGGCGAGAGACC. It yields the protein CASSLAGGRET. The complete CDR3 sequence is CASSLAGGRETQYF. The variable domain in full, completed from reference TRBV5-1 and TRBJ2-5, reads KAGVTQTPRYLIKTRGQQVTLSCSPISGHRSVSWYQQTPGQGLQFLFEYFSETQRNKGNFPGRFSGRQFSNSRSEMNVSTLELGDSALYLCASSLAGGRETQYFGPGTRLLVL.

This clone has just a few counts. The CDR3 goes on 3 residues after the read ends, and that part is filled in from the germline J gene. J is TRBJ2-1 and V is TRBV11-3; 9 bases fit TRBD2. The CDR3 contains 15 residues. Germline CDR1 and CDR2: SGHNT and YENEEA. The J segment lost 6 bases and the V segment lost 1 base, leaving 4 bases of the junction unmatched. The sequenced CDR3 bases are TGTGCCAGCAGCTTAGGTCTAGCGGGAAGCAATGAG. Its translation is CASSLGLAGSNE. The whole CDR3 reads CASSLGLAGSNEQFF.

In regard to this clone: From the germline J gene comes the end of the CDR3, since the read stops 3 residues before it. The chain is built from TRBV2 and TRBJ2-1; the match to TRBD1 covers 11 bases. The junction had 2 bases not matched to a gene; V was cut back by 1 base and J by 6 bases. Germline V gene data show CDR1 as SNHLY and CDR2 as FYNNEI. This CDR3 has 15 amino acids. The CDR3: CASSEGTGGFNEQFF. CDR3 DNA, as far as it was read: TGTGCCAGCAGTGAAGGGACAGGGGGCTTCAATGAG.

Comments on this clone: The missing CDR3 end, 3 residues past where the read stops, is filled in from the germline J gene. The V and J genes are TRBV6-2 or TRBV6-3 and TRBJ2-1, with D perhaps TRBD2 (5 bases). CDR1 and CDR2 from the germline V gene are MNHEY and SVGEGT. Trimming took 0 bases from V and 7 from J, leaving 10 bases between them. The CDR3 consists of 14 residues. Partial CDR3 DNA: TGTGCCAGCAGTTACTCGAGGGTAGAGAATGAG. It translates to CASSYSRVENE. The whole CDR3 reads CASSYSRVENEQFF.

This clone was observed at least ten times. The CDR3 sequence: CASSERGSYGYTF. The sequenced CDR3 bases are TGTGCCAGCAGTGAACGGGGTTCCTATGGC. V usage is TRBV6-1 and J usage is TRBJ1-2; D unclear. Read data end 3 residues before the CDR3 end; the end is taken from the germline J gene. V was pared by 2 bases and J by 4 bases, with 8 bases between. The length of the CDR3 is 13 residues. Per germline, CDR1 MNHNS and CDR2 SASEGT.

This clone was detected only a few times. The CDR3 end falls 3 residues outside the read, so it is completed with the germline J gene. The genes are TRBV6-2 or TRBV6-3 and TRBJ1-1; the match to TRBD1 covers 8 bases. CDR3 size: 15 residues. Losses at the gene ends were 5 bases for V and 3 bases for J; bases not matched to a gene: 8. The germline V gene encodes CDR1 MNHEY and CDR2 SVGEGT. Here the CDR3 reads CASSGAGGSDTEAFF. The part of the CDR3 DNA that was read is TGTGCCAGCAGTGGAGCAGGGGGCTCGGACACTGAA.